This T cell receptor (beta chain) was profiled in a study of shared clonotypes between healthy human individuals. The overall study: Samples came from two female and a few male donors aged 18 to 49. Three plates were used per donor for CD4 naive, three for CD4 memory, two for CD8 naive and one for CD8 memory.

V was clipped by 8 bases and J by 7 bases, with 24 bases between them. The length of the CDR3 is 16 residues. CDR1 and CDR2 from the germline V gene are SEHNR and FQNEAQ (reference sequence). Over several immunoSEQ plates, each subset's genomic DNA was distributed in even portions. The repertoire was sequenced with immunoSEQ multiplex PCR; TCRdb's copy has only in-frame clones and lacks some. Altogether 1.5 million to 2.5 million clones are present, 85% to 95% being singletons, with the ten largest covering around 1.2%. Terminally differentiated effector memory CD45RA+ cells were excluded from the naive CD8 cells, which were CD45RO-negative and positively selected for CCR7. Recent vaccinations or acute infections were absent in the healthy HIV-negative adult donors.

This sequence originates from a man younger than 30 in good health. The sequenced material came from naive CD8+ T cells sorted from blood. The rearrangement links TRBV7-9 to TRBJ1-3; D is unclear. The CDR3 sequence is CASPLHGEGSGNTIYF. The CDR3 DNA reads as TGTGCCAGCCCCCTCCACGGGGAGGGAAGTGGGAACACCATATATTTT.